This record concerns one T cell receptor (beta chain) sequence. Its antigen remains unidentified. Base qualities are missing; no much larger clone stands one base away. RNA was extracted with the RNeasy kit and about 0.5 to 1 ug was reverse transcribed using random hexamers. The immunoSEQ multiplex PCR assay, which covers 54 Vbeta and 13 Jbeta segments, was used to amplify TCR beta CDR3 regions. PCR amplification bias was corrected using a synthetic template baseline for primer optimization and computational correction. In the original analysis: Only productive sequences were kept, with reads annotated to V, D and J genes according to IMGT and analyzed in immunoSEQ Analyzer. To calculate clonality, Shannon entropy was normalized by log2 of the number of productive unique sequences and then subtracted from one. For each patient and control, public and private clones were evaluated among the 100 most prevalent clones. Clones were defined as Susac-specific if absent from the healthy and MS cohorts, from approximately 1,100 published viral clones and from other ImmuneACCESS disease sequences. In TCRdb, the public reads were trimmed at Q25 with fastp and aligned with MiXCR, with productive beta chains retained. CDR3 protein sequences are deduplicated, and each keeps its most common genes and DNA. The V and J calls here are based on TCRdb, not the publication. This sample is represented by about 250,000 distinct CDR3 sequences; 93% of them were singletons. Jointly, the top ten make up roughly 0.072% of the sample.

Peripheral blood CD8+ and CD4+ T cells from healthy donors, Susac syndrome patients and multiple sclerosis patients were profiled by high-throughput TCR beta sequencing. Treatment-naive patients with stable or active relapsing-remitting disease fulfilling revised McDonald criteria were used as multiple sclerosis controls. Bulk CD8+ and CD4+ T cells were purified magnetically by negative isolation, whereas CD8+ TEMRA cells were enriched by FACS. Blood was drawn into EDTA tubes, processed within 24 hours, and PBMCs were isolated by density gradient centrifugation. PBMCs intended for TCR sequencing were frozen in liquid nitrogen and were later thawed in a 37 degrees C water bath. Purity of sorted or isolated CD4+, CD8+ and CD8+ TEMRA cells was at least 90%. The source of the sample is a study of CD8 T cells in Susac syndrome (dated by TCRdb to the late 2010s). The study in broad terms: Whether CD8+ T cell activation and differentiation in Susac syndrome was antigen driven was tested using repertoire sequencing. Results the study describes overall, beyond this receptor: The TCR sequencing and HLA analysis was acknowledged to have included a relatively small number of individuals.

Sample: CD4+ T cells from PBMCs. This sequence originates from a human donor with multiple sclerosis.

The bases are TGTGCCAGCAGTCCTACTAGCGGGAGTAACACCGGGGAGCTGTTTTTT. Its amino acids are CASSPTSGSNTGELFF. The chain uses TRBV6-1 and TRBJ2-2; 11 nucleotides in the junction match TRBD2. V ends up 5 bases short and J 2 bases short, with an unmatched junction base count of 4. The CDR3 goes from the cysteine to the phenylalanine over 16 residues. This entry keeps only the CDR3 DNA: 48 bases, framed from base 1. In the germline V gene, CDR1 corresponds to MNHNS and CDR2 to SASEGT.